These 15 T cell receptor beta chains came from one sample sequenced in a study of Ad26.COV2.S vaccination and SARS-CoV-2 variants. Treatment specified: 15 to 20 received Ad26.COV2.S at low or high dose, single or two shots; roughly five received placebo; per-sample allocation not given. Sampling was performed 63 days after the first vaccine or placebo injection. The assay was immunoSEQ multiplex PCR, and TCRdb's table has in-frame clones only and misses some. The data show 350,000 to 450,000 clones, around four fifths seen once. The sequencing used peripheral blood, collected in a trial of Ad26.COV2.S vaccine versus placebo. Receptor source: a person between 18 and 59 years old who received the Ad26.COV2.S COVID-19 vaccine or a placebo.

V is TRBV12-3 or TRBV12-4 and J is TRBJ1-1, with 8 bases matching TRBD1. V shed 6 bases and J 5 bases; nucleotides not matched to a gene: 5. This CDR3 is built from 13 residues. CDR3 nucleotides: TGTGCCAGCAGAGCGACAGGGGAGACTGAAGCTTTCTTT. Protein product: CASRATGETEAFF.

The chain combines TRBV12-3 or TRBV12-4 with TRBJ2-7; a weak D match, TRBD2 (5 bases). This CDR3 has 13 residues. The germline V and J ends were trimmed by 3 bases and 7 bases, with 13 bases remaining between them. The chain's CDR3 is CASSLAGRGEQYF. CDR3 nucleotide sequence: TGTGCCAGCAGTTTGGCCGGTAGAGGGGAGCAGTACTTC.

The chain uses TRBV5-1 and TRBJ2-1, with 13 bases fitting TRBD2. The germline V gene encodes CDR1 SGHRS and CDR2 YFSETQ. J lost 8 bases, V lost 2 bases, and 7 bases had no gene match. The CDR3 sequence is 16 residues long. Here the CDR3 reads CASSFWTSGGGDEQFF. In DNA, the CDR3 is TGCGCCAGCAGCTTTTGGACTAGCGGGGGCGGGGATGAGCAGTTCTTC.

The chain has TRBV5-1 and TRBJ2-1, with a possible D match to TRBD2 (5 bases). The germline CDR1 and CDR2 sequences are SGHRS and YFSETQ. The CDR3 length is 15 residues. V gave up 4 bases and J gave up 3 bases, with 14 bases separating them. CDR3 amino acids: CASSPDSRLYNEQFF. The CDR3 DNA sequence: TGCGCCAGCAGCCCGGACTCCCGACTCTACAATGAGCAGTTCTTC.

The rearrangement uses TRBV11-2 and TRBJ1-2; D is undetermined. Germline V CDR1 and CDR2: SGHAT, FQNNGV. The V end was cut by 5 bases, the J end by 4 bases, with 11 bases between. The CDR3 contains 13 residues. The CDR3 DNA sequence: TGTGCCAGCAGCCCCGGACCGTTCTATGGCTACACCTTC. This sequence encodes CASSPGPFYGYTF.

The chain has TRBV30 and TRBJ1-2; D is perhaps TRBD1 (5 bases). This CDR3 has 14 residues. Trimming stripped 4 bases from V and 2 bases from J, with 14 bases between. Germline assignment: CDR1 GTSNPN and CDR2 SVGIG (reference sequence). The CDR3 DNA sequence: TGTGCCTGGATGACCCGGGGACTAAACTATGGCTACACCTTC. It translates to CAWMTRGLNYGYTF.

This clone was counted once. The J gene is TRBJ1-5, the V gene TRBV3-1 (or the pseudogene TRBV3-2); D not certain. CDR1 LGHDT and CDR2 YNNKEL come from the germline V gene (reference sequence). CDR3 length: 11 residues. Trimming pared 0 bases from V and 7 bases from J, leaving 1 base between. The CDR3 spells CASSQEQPQHF. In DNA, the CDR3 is TGTGCCAGCAGCCAAGAACAGCCCCAGCATTTT.

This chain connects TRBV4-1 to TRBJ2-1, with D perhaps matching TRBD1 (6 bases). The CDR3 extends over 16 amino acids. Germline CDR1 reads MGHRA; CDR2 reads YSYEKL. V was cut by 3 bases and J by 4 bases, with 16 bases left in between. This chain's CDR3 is CASSQNRVFQYNEQFF. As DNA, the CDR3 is TGCGCCAGCAGCCAGAACAGGGTATTCCAGTACAATGAGCAGTTCTTC.

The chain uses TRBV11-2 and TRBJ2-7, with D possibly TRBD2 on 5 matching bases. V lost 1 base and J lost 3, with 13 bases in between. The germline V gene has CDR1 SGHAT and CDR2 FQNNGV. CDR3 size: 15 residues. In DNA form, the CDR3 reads TGTGCCAGCAGCTTAGCTTCTGGACTCAACTACGAGCAGTACTTC. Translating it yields CASSLASGLNYEQYF.

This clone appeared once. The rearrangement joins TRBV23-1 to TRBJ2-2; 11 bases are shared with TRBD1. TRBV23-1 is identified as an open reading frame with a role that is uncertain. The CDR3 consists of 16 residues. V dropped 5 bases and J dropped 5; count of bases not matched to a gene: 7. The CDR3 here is CASSRMDRGRTGELFF. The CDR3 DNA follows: TGCGCCAGCAGTAGAATGGACAGGGGGCGGACCGGGGAGCTGTTTTTT.

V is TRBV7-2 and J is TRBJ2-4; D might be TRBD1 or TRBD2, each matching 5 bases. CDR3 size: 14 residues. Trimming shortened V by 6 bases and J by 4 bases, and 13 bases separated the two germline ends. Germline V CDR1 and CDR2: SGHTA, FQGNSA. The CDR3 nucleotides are TGTGCCAGCAGTAGAGGGGACGGTAAAAACATTCAGTACTTC. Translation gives CASSRGDGKNIQYF.

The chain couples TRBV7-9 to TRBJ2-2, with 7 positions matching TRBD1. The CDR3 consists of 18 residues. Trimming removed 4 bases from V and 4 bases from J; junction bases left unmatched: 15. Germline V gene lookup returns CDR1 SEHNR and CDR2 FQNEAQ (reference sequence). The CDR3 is CASSSVRTGVAGTGELFF. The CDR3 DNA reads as TGTGCCAGCAGCTCGGTTCGAACAGGGGTCGCGGGCACCGGGGAGCTGTTTTTT.

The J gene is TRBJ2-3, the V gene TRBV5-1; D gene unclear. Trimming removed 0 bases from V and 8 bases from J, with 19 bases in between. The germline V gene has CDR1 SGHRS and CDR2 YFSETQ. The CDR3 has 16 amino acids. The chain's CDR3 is CASSLERVAAQGTQYF. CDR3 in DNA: TGCGCCAGCAGCTTGGAAAGGGTGGCGGCACAAGGTACGCAGTATTTT.

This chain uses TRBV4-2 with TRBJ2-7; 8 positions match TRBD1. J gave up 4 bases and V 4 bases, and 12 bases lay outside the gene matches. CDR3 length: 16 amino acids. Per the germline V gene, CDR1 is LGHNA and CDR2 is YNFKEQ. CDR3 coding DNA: TGTGCCAGCAGCCTAGGGGTGGACAGGGAAGGGTACGAGCAGTACTTC. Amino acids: CASSLGVDREGYEQYF.

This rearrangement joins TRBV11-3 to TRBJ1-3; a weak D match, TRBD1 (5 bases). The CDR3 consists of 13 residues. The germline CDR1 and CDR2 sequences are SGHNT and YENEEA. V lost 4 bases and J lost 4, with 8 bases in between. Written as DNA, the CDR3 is TGTGCCAGCAGCTCGGGGGTCGGAAACACCATATATTTT. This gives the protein CASSSGVGNTIYF.